A selection of T cell receptor beta chains follows, all from one sample in a study of T cells in Graves' hyperthyroidism and ophthalmopathy. TCRdb fed the multiplex PCR reads into MiXCR, producing one record per CDR3 protein. The sample lists 250,000 to 300,000 distinct CDR3 sequences, approximately 15% occurring once. The specimen was blood. These receptors were taken from a woman in her thirties or forties with Graves' hyperthyroidism. The CDR3 runs from the conserved cysteine through the conserved F or W. D genes are given only for firm matches. The size entry is marked missing in some rows and otherwise reads once, few, many or a size class.

>TRBV9|.|.|TRBJ2-4
TGTGCCAGCAGCGCAGACGCCTACCTAGCCAAAAACATTCAGTACTTC
CASSADAYLAKNIQYF
>TRBV28|.|TRBD1|TRBJ2-3
TGTGCCAGCAGTGACAGGGTAGGCCGAAGCACAGATACGCAGTATTTT
CASSDRVGRSTDTQYF
>TRBV5-5|few|.|TRBJ1-4
TGTGCCAGCAGCTCACAAGTCGCAACTAATGAAAAACTGTTTTTT
CASSSQVATNEKLFF
>TRBV19|few|.|TRBJ1-6
TGTGCCAGTAGCACCTCCAAGGGGGATTCACCCCTCCACTTT
CASSTSKGDSPLHF
>TRBV6-2/TRBV6-3|once|TRBD2|TRBJ2-2
TGTGCCAGCAGTTACTCGGGACTACCAACCGGGGAGCTGTTTTTT
CASSYSGLPTGELFF
>TRBV13|many|.|TRBJ1-1
TGTGCCAGCACGCCTACGGCAGGCACTGAAGCTTTCTTT
CASTPTAGTEAFF
>TRBV12-3/TRBV12-4|many|.|TRBJ1-6
TGTGCCAGCAGTTTCAATTCACCCCTCCACTTT
CASSFNSPLHF
>TRBV7-2|few|.|TRBJ1-1
TGTGCCAGCAGCTTATCCGCAGAAGCTTTCTTT
CASSLSAEAFF
>TRBV27|many|TRBD2|TRBJ2-3
TGTGCCAGCAAGGGAGCGGCGGGAGGGCCGGGGGATACGCAGTATTTT
CASKGAAGGPGDTQYF
>TRBV5-1|many|TRBD2|TRBJ2-1
TGCGCCAGCAGCTCGGCGGGAGGTTCCTACAATGAGCAGTTCTTC
CASSSAGGSYNEQFF
>TRBV11-2|many|.|TRBJ2-7
TGTGCCAGCAGTTTAGGGGGGGACGCTTCCTACGAGCAGTACTTC
CASSLGGDASYEQYF
>TRBV3-1|many|.|TRBJ2-7
TGTGCCAGCAGCCAACCGGGCGGATCCTACGAGCAGTACTTC
CASSQPGGSYEQYF
>TRBV12-3/TRBV12-4|many|.|TRBJ1-2
TGTGCCAGCAGTTTCAGCCCCATCGGGGTGCCGCTCCTCTATGGCTACACCTTC
CASSFSPIGVPLLYGYTF
>TRBV7-2|.|.|TRBJ2-1
TGTGCCAGCACCCGAGGACTGCCCAATGAGCAGTTCTTC
CASTRGLPNEQFF
>TRBV20-1|many|TRBD1|TRBJ2-1
TGCAGTGCTAGAGACCCCGACAGGGTGGACAATGAGCAGTTCTTC
CSARDPDRVDNEQFF
>TRBV19|.|.|TRBJ2-2
TGTGCCGCAGGAGGGCGGGGATCGAACACCGGGGAGCTGTTTTTT
CAAGGRGSNTGELFF
>TRBV7-3|many|TRBD1|TRBJ2-1
TGTGCCAGCAGCGTGTCCGGGACAGGGGGATTAGGGGAGCAGTTCTTC
CASSVSGTGGLGEQFF
>TRBV29-1|few|.|TRBJ2-7
TGCAGCGTGACGGGACTCTCCTACGAGCAGTACTTC
CSVTGLSYEQYF
>TRBV2|many|.|TRBJ1-1
TGTGCCAGCAGGCAGCCTCGGTGGGGGAGAGGTGAAGCTTTCTTT
CASRQPRWGRGEAFF
>TRBV5-4|few|.|TRBJ1-2
TGTGCCAGCACCCTCGGACCTCCGGGGGGCTATGGCTACACCTTC
CASTLGPPGGYGYTF
>TRBV10-3|few|.|TRBJ2-3
TGTGCCATCAGTGACCAGGGGAAGGAGGGGGATACGCAGTATTTT
CAISDQGKEGDTQYF
>TRBV27|many|.|TRBJ1-5
TGTGCCAGCAGTTTGGAGGGAAGTTACAATCAGCCCCAGCATTTT
CASSLEGSYNQPQHF
>TRBV7-2|few|.|TRBJ2-2
TGTGCCAGCAGCCCCAATGTAGCGTCCGGGGAGCTGTTTTTT
CASSPNVASGELFF
>TRBV11-2|many|.|TRBJ2-5
TGTGCCAGCAGCTTACGTCCGGGTCTGGAGACCCAGTACTTC
CASSLRPGLETQYF
>TRBV12-3/TRBV12-4|many|.|TRBJ1-5
TGTGCCAGCAGTTTAGCGACAGGAAACAATCAGCCCCAGCATTTT
CASSLATGNNQPQHF
>TRBV5-1|few|TRBD2|TRBJ2-4
TGCGCCAGCAGCCAACTAGCGGGAGGGGACCTGCTAGCCAAAAGCATTCAGTACTTC
CASSQLAGGDLLAKSIQYF
>TRBV2|many|.|TRBJ1-3
TGTGCCAGCAGTGATGCGGGAAACACCATATATTTT
CASSDAGNTIYF
>TRBV10-1|few|.|TRBJ2-3
TGCGCCAGCGCGACCGGGGATACGCAGTATTTT
CASATGDTQYF
>TRBV4-1|few|.|TRBJ1-4
TGCGCCAGCAGCCAAGTTTATGAAAAACTGTTTTTT
CASSQVYEKLFF
>TRBV30|many|.|TRBJ1-6
TGTGCCTGGAGGACCGCCCGCAATTCACCCCTCCACTTT
CAWRTARNSPLHF
>TRBV2|many|.|TRBJ1-4
TGTGCCAGCAGGACCGAAGGACGGTTCAATGAAAAACTGTTTTTT
CASRTEGRFNEKLFF
>TRBV2|many|.|TRBJ1-2
TGTGCCAGCAGTGAAAATGGGTCCGGCTATGGCTACACCTTC
CASSENGSGYGYTF
>TRBV24-1|many|.|TRBJ1-5
TGTGCCACCAGTGGGGGTTCCAATCAGCCCCAGCATTTT
CATSGGSNQPQHF
>TRBV28|many|.|TRBJ1-2
TGTGCCAGCAGTTTTAACCCACGGTGGGACTCTAACTATGGCTACACCTTC
CASSFNPRWDSNYGYTF
>TRBV9|few|.|TRBJ2-5
TGTGCCAGCAGCGTTACAGGGTTGAGGGAGACCCAGTACTTC
CASSVTGLRETQYF
>TRBV6-1|many|.|TRBJ2-4
TGTGCCAGCAGTGAAGTGGCAGGCCCAGGAAGAAACATTCAGTACTTC
CASSEVAGPGRNIQYF
>TRBV4-2|.|TRBD2|TRBJ2-1
TGTGCCAGCAGCCAAGATGGGGCTAGCGGATACAATGAGCAGTTCTTC
CASSQDGASGYNEQFF
>TRBV28|many|.|TRBJ1-5
TGTGCCAGCAGTGTGACAGGTGGGGGTCAGCCCCAGCATTTT
CASSVTGGGQPQHF
>TRBV18|few|TRBD2|TRBJ2-1
TGTGCCAGCTCAGCTCTAGGGGCTAGCGGGCTATACAATGAGCAGTTCTTC
CASSALGASGLYNEQFF
>TRBV6-6|.|.|TRBJ2-1
TGTGCCAGCAGTTACTCGTTAGGCTCCTACAATGAGCAGTTCTTC
CASSYSLGSYNEQFF
>TRBV20-1|.|.|TRBJ1-2
TGCAGTGCTAGAGCAGGGATTAACTATGGCTACACCTTC
CSARAGINYGYTF
>TRBV20-1|.|TRBD2|TRBJ2-7
TGCAGTGCTAGAGCTGGGACTAGCGGGAGGGGTAACGAGCAGTACTTC
CSARAGTSGRGNEQYF
>TRBV4-2|few|.|TRBJ1-6
TGTGCCAGCAGCCAGGCCATGGGTTCACCCCTCCACTTT
CASSQAMGSPLHF
>TRBV29-1|many|.|TRBJ2-1
TGCAGCGTTGATAGGTGGGGGCCTTACAATGAGCAGTTCTTC
CSVDRWGPYNEQFF
>TRBV3-1|many|TRBD1|TRBJ2-7
TGTGCCAGCAGCCAAGATGACCTTCAGGGGGCAAGGCAGTACTTC
CASSQDDLQGARQYF
>TRBV27|few|TRBD2|TRBJ2-7
TGTGCCAGCAGTTCACAACTCGGACTAGCGGGATACCCAACCTACGAGCAGTACTTC
CASSSQLGLAGYPTYEQYF
>TRBV6-1|many|.|TRBJ2-6
TGTGCCAGCAGTGAAGAAGTGGTCCCTGGGGCCAACGTCCTGACTTTC
CASSEEVVPGANVLTF
>TRBV20-1|.|TRBD2|TRBJ2-1
TGCAGTGCCGCCGGGACTAGCGGGAGTGGGAGAAATGAGCAGTTCTTC
CSAAGTSGSGRNEQFF
>TRBV29-1|many|.|TRBJ2-7
TGCAGCGTTGGGGAGGTCGCCGAGCAGTACTTC
CSVGEVAEQYF
>TRBV20-1|many|.|TRBJ1-1
TGCAGTGCTAGAGACAGGGCTGAAGCTTTCTTT
CSARDRAEAFF